This entry lists 8 T cell receptor beta chains sequenced from one sample in a study of blood T cell repertoires in COVID-19. Profiling relied on immunoSEQ multiplex PCR, and the TCRdb table lists in-frame clones only, not all of them. This table holds under 120,000 clones, 69% found once. Material for sequencing was peripheral blood. The source of these receptors is an elderly man with acute or convalescent COVID-19.

The chain employs TRBV11-3 and TRBJ2-5; 7 nucleotides line up with TRBD1. The CDR3 has 13 amino acids. Germline CDR1 is SGHNT and CDR2 is YENEEA. V trimming: 5 bases; J trimming: 3 bases; junction bases outside the gene matches: 3. The CDR3 here is CASSPGTEETQYF. The CDR3 region has the DNA TGTGCCAGCAGCCCAGGGACAGAAGAGACCCAGTACTTC.

The rearrangement links TRBV2 to TRBJ1-4, with a tentative D call TRBD1 (5 bases). The germline CDR1 and CDR2 sequences are SNHLY and FYNNEI. Between the trimmed V and J ends, which lost 8 bases and 2 bases, there was a span of 9 bases. The CDR3 is 13 amino acids. CDR3 residues: CASEKGTNEKLFF. In DNA, the CDR3 is TGTGCCAGCGAAAAGGGGACTAATGAAAAACTGTTTTTT.

The chain employs TRBV9 and TRBJ2-1; D not certain. This CDR3 region has 11 residues. V gave up 5 bases and J gave up 8 bases, with 8 bases separating them. Germline CDR1 SGDLS, CDR2 YYNGEE. The CDR3 DNA follows: TGTGCCAGCAGTTTGGCCGATGAGCAGTTCTTC. Its protein product is CASSLADEQFF. Full variable domain (remainder filled in from reference TRBV9 and TRBJ2-1): DSGVTQTPKHLITATGQRVTLRCSPRSGDLSVYWYQQSLDQGLQFLIQYYNGEERAKGNILERFSAQQFPDLHSELNLSSLELGDSALYFCASSLADEQFFGPGTRLTVL.

The V call is TRBV6-5, the J call TRBJ2-7; 9 positions match TRBD2. The CDR3 has 13 residues. V was clipped by 10 bases and J by 5 bases; unmatched bases: 9. Germline values: CDR1 MNHEY, CDR2 SVGAGI. CDR3 sequence reads: CATPEAGGNEQYF. The CDR3 nucleotides read TGTGCCACTCCTGAAGCGGGAGGAAACGAGCAGTACTTC.

The rearrangement links TRBV4-2 to TRBJ2-1, with TRBD2 identical over 8 bases. The J segment lost 9 bases and the V segment lost 5 bases, leaving 9 bases of the junction unmatched. Germline V lookup: CDR1 LGHNA, CDR2 YNFKEQ. The CDR3 runs to 14 residues. The CDR3 here is CASSYRAGEREQFF. For the CDR3, the DNA is TGTGCCAGCAGCTACCGAGCGGGAGAACGTGAGCAGTTCTTC.

Only a few counts were recorded for this clone. This CDR3 is also generated by other DNA sequences in the sample. The chain carries TRBV5-6 and TRBJ2-7; D remains ambiguous. With 0 bases removed from V and 0 bases from J, the gap between germline ends came to 4 bases. This CDR3 spans 13 amino acids. Germline V gene sequence: CDR1 SGHDT, CDR2 YYEEEE. CDR3 protein: CASSLDGSYEQYF. DNA of the CDR3: TGTGCCAGCAGCTTGGACGGCTCCTACGAGCAGTACTTC. Full variable domain (outside the CDR3, taken from reference TRBV5-6 and TRBJ2-7): DAGVTQSPTHLIKTRGQQVTLRCSPKSGHDTVSWYQQALGQGPQFIFQYYEEEERQRGNFPDRFSGHQFPNYSSELNVNALLLGDSALYLCASSLDGSYEQYFGPGTRLTVT.

The V call is TRBV6-1, the J call TRBJ1-2; TRBD1 aligns across 7 bases. Germline V gene sequence: CDR1 MNHNS, CDR2 SASEGT. The V and J ends lost 2 bases and 3 bases, in that order; junction bases with no gene match: 9. The CDR3 is made up of 16 amino acids. The CDR3 loop reads CASSEPTGTLHYGYTF. The CDR3 DNA follows: TGTGCCAGCAGTGAACCGACAGGGACCCTTCACTATGGCTACACCTTC.

The chain links TRBV19 to TRBJ2-2, with TRBD2 matching 9 bases. The J segment lost 0 bases and the V segment lost 5 bases, leaving 4 bases of the junction unmatched. The germline CDR1 and CDR2 sequences are LNHDA and SQIVND (reference sequence). This CDR3 has 16 residues. CDR3 nucleotides: TGTGCCAGTAGTCGGGCTAGCGGGACGAACACCGGGGAGCTGTTTTTT. Amino acid sequence: CASSRASGTNTGELFF.